This T cell receptor (beta chain) was recorded in a study of blood T cell repertoires in COVID-19 (TCRdb year 2020). About the full investigation: Samples from collaborators originated in the United States, Italy and Spain and spanned both the acute and convalescent phases of COVID-19. The material from the prospective study consisted of cDNA or gDNA derived from T cells, B-cell-depleted T cells, or PBMCs. Deeply sampled blood TCRbeta repertoires from subjects exposed to, actively infected with, or recovered from COVID-19 were included in the dataset. The repertoires were released in a freely available public database intended as a resource for research on the immune response to SARS-CoV-2. Samples were obtained from the ongoing ImmuneRACE study (first 160 participants) and from 1,000 to 1,500 subjects provided by 6 global collaborators. A de-identified subject ID, COVID-19 status, age in years and sex were almost always included in the sample metadata. Where HLA class I and class II types were available, the types were taken from metadata supplied by the sample provider, not from assay-based typing. What the work shows at the level of the full study, not this receptor alone: Clinical and demographic metadata were provided uncurated, with the amount varying by source and participant.

In the case of this clone: It lacks a known antigen. No qualities accompany the bases; no much larger clone lies one base away.

The collaborating institutions used their own protocols to collect whole blood in K2EDTA tubes. For TCRbeta analysis, collaborators shipped samples as frozen whole blood, isolated PBMCs, or DNA extracted from either of those sample types. The germline V gene gives CDR1 as SGHRS and CDR2 as YFSETQ. From V the trimming removes 0 bases and from J it removes 2 bases, while the gene matches leave 4 bases of the junction unaccounted for. From its cysteine to its phenylalanine, the CDR3 spans 16 amino acids. Here the CDR3 DNA is all that survives: 48 bases in frame from base 1. The immunoSEQ Assay, a bias-controlled multiplex PCR, was used to amplify TCRbeta CDR3 regions from genomic DNA. As for the authors' bioinformatics: Nucleated cell counts per sample were estimated from amplification of reference gene primers within the assay. Sequence reads were collapsed and filtered to measure the absolute abundance of every unique TCRbeta CDR3 rearrangement. For each sample, productive Simpson clonality was calculated by taking the square root of Simpson's diversity index across productive rearrangements. TCRdb's version of the immuneACCESS table is confined to in-frame rearrangements and falls short of the full clone set. An unresolved V gene accounts for under half of the shortfall where checked; the remainder is of unknown origin. That table is the source of V, J and clone size, and D and trimming were worked out from the DNA. Counted in this sample were about 55,000 clones; around 83% of them appeared once. Of the sample, roughly 15% is held by the ten largest clones.

This chain joins TRBV5-1 to TRBJ2-2, with 7 central nucleotides matching TRBD1. The clonotype originates from a human donor in a cohort sampled during active COVID-19. The sample comprised peripheral blood. This receptor carries the CDR3 CASSLETGTNTGELFF. The sequenced DNA: TGCGCCAGCAGCTTGGAGACAGGGACAAACACCGGGGAGCTGTTTTTT. Outside the CDR3, residues come from the reference TRBV5-1 and TRBJ2-2 proteins, so the full variable domain is: KAGVTQTPRYLIKTRGQQVTLSCSPISGHRSVSWYQQTPGQGLQFLFEYFSETQRNKGNFPGRFSGRQFSNSRSEMNVSTLELGDSALYLCASSLETGTNTGELFFGEGSRLTVL.